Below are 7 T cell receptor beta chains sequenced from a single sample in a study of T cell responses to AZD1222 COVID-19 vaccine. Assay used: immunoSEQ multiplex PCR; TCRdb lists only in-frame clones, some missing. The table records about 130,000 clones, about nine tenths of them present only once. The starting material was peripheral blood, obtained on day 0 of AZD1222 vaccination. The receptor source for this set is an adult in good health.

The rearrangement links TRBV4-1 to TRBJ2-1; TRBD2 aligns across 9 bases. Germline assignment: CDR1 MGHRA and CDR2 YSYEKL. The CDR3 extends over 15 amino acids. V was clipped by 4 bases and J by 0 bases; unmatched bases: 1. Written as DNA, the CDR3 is TGCGCCAGCAGCCCGACTAGCGGCTCCTACAATGAGCAGTTCTTC. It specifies CASSPTSGSYNEQFF.

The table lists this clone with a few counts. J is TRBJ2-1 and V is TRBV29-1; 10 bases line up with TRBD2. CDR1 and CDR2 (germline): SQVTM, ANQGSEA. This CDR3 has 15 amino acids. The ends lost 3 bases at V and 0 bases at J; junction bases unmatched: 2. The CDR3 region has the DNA TGCAGCGTTGACGCTAGCGGGAGCTCCTACAATGAGCAGTTCTTC. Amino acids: CSVDASGSSYNEQFF.

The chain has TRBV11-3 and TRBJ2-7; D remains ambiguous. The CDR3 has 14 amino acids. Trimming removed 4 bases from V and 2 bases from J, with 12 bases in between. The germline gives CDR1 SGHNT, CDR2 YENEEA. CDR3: CASSSYMKPYEQYF. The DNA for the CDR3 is TGTGCCAGCAGCTCCTACATGAAACCCTACGAGCAGTACTTC.

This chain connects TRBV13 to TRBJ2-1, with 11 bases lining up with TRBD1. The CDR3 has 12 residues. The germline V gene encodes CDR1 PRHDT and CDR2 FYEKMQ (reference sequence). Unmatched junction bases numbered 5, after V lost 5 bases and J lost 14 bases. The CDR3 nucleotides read TGTGCCAGCAGCCTCGGGACAGGGGGTGAGTTCTTC. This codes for CASSLGTGGEFF.

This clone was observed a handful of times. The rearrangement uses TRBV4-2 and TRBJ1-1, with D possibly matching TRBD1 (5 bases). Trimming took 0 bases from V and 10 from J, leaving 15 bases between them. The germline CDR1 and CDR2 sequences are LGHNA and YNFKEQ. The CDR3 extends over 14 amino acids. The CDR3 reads CASSQDYSLGGAFF. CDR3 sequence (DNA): TGTGCCAGCAGCCAAGATTACAGTCTGGGGGGAGCTTTCTTT.

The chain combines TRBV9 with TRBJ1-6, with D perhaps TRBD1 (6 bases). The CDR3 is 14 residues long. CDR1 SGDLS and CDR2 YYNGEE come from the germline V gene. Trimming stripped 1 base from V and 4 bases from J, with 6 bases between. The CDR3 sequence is CASSVTGYNSPLHF. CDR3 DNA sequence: TGTGCCAGCAGCGTAACAGGGTATAATTCACCCCTCCACTTT. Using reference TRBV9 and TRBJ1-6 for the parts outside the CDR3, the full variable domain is DSGVTQTPKHLITATGQRVTLRCSPRSGDLSVYWYQQSLDQGLQFLIQYYNGEERAKGNILERFSAQQFPDLHSELNLSSLELGDSALYFCASSVTGYNSPLHFGNGTRLTVT.

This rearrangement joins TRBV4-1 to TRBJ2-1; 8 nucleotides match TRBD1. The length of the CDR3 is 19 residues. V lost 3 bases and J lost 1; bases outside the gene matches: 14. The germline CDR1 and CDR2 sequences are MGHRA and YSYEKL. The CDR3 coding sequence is TGCGCCAGCAGCCACTCTCAAGGACAGGGAATAGGTTCCTACAATGAGCAGTTCTTC. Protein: CASSHSQGQGIGSYNEQFF.